These 9 T cell receptor beta chains came from one sample sequenced in a study of T cell responses to AZD1222 COVID-19 vaccine. The assay was immunoSEQ multiplex PCR, and TCRdb's table has in-frame clones only and misses some. This table has 150,000 or so clones, about nine tenths appearing once. Sequenced here: peripheral blood, sampled after recovery from COVID-19. The receptor source for this set is an adult who had recovered from COVID-19.

The V call is TRBV28, the J call TRBJ2-7; 9 bases fit TRBD2. In germline, CDR1 is MDHEN, CDR2 SYDVKM. V dropped 7 bases and J dropped 3; count of bases not matched to a gene: 13. The CDR3 runs to 16 residues. Here the CDR3 DNA reads TGTGCCAGCACCCCCGGGTATAGCGGGAGTGGCTACGAGCAGTACTTC. This sequence encodes CASTPGYSGSGYEQYF.

This clone appeared once. The chain has TRBV7-6 and TRBJ1-3; D is perhaps TRBD1 (5 bases). This CDR3 has 14 residues. The germline V and J ends were trimmed by 8 bases and 1 base, with 12 bases remaining between them. Germline lookup yields CDR1 SGHVS and CDR2 FNYEAQ. This CDR3 is CASSGRGSGNTIYF. The CDR3, as DNA: TGTGCCAGCTCCGGGAGGGGATCTGGAAACACCATATATTTT.

This sequence joins TRBV7-4 and TRBJ1-5; D not resolved. This CDR3 is built from 13 residues. The germline V gene has CDR1 SGHVT and CDR2 SQSDAQ. Trimming removed 2 bases from V and 1 base from J, with 3 bases in between. CDR3 in DNA: TGTGCCAGCAGCTTATTCAGCAATCAGCCCCAGCATTTT. This encodes CASSLFSNQPQHF.

V and J are TRBV11-2 and TRBJ2-7; no clear D gene. Trimming cost V 1 base and J 5 bases, with 12 bases left between them. Germline-derived CDR1 and CDR2 are SGHAT and FQNNGV. The CDR3 has 14 amino acids. The CDR3 spells CASSLVAPNHEQYF. The CDR3 DNA follows: TGTGCCAGCAGCTTAGTCGCACCCAATCACGAGCAGTACTTC. Based on the CDR3 plus reference TRBV11-2 and TRBJ2-7, the full variable domain is EAGVAQSPRYKIIEKRQSVAFWCNPISGHATLYWYQQILGQGPKLLIQFQNNGVVDDSQLPKDRFSAERLKGVDSTLKIQPAKLEDSAVYLCASSLVAPNHEQYFGPGTRLTVT.

The CDR3 DNA reads as TGTGCCAGCAGCCAAGACGGCAGCGCAACTAATGAAAAACTGTTTTTT. This gives the protein CASSQDGSATNEKLFF. The rearrangement links TRBV3-1 (or the pseudogene TRBV3-2) to TRBJ1-4; D not resolved. V was trimmed by 0 bases and J by 0 bases, leaving 8 bases between them. The CDR3 is made up of 16 amino acids. Germline CDR1 LGHDT, CDR2 YNNKEL (reference sequence).

The J gene is TRBJ2-7, the V gene TRBV12-3 or TRBV12-4, with D possibly matching TRBD1 (6 bases). V lost 8 bases, J lost 2 bases, and 13 bases lay in between. This CDR3 has 13 amino acids. As DNA, the CDR3 is TGTGCCAGCTCAGGGGCTATAACCTACGAGCAGTACTTC. This codes for CASSGAITYEQYF.

The V and J genes are TRBV9 and TRBJ1-3; tentatively, D is TRBD1 (6 bases). The V end was cut by 3 bases, the J end by 1 base, with 8 bases between. This CDR3 contains 14 residues. Looked up from germline, CDR1 is SGDLS and CDR2 is YYNGEE. CDR3 sequence: CASSATGSGNTIYF. The CDR3, as DNA: TGTGCCAGCAGCGCCACAGGGTCTGGAAACACCATATATTTT.

The chain combines TRBV11-2 with TRBJ2-5; D remains unclear. Germline V lookup: CDR1 SGHAT, CDR2 FQNNGV. Trimming cost V 0 bases and J 0 bases, with 5 bases left between them. The CDR3 totals 14 residues. Here the CDR3 reads CASSLEVYQETQYF. Written as DNA, the CDR3 is TGTGCCAGCAGCTTAGAAGTGTACCAAGAGACCCAGTACTTC.

CDR3 sequence reads: CASSPTGLAENEQFF. The CDR3 coding sequence is TGTGCCAGTAGTCCAACGGGACTAGCGGAAAATGAGCAGTTCTTC. The J gene is TRBJ2-1, the V gene TRBV19; 11 bases fit TRBD2. The J segment lost 7 bases and the V segment lost 5 bases, leaving 7 bases of the junction unmatched. This CDR3 is built from 15 residues. Germline V lookup: CDR1 LNHDA, CDR2 SQIVND (reference sequence).